The present entry profiles one TCR beta chain with its context. Its antigen is unidentified. The sample comes from a study of cytotoxic CD8 clonotypes in ibrutinib-treated CLL. Study as a whole: Enrolment comprised over ten relapsed/refractory and over 14 treatment-naive patients; approximately 18 were IGHV unmutated.

Investigators sought sequencing depths of between 1 in 200,000 and 1 in 1 million T cells. Data came from immunoSEQ multiplex PCR; TCRdb stores just in-frame clones and leaves some out. The table has about 140,000 clones, around 82% seen once; the top ten hold 7.6%. V lost 4 bases and J lost 5, with 15 bases in between. The germline V gene has CDR1 GTSNPN and CDR2 SVGIG (reference sequence). The CDR3 length is 14 residues. General study points: Clonality showed a rise at ibrutinib response that reversed toward baseline at progression.

PBMCs were cryopreserved, and roughly 2.2 micrograms of genomic DNA from them went into TCR beta libraries. The clonotype originates from a human donor with chronic lymphocytic leukemia. Sequences were derived from PBMCs, sampled after 36 months of ibrutinib treatment. The chain couples TRBV30 to TRBJ2-1, with D maybe TRBD1 (6 bases). The CDR3 is CAWTMDSGHNEQFF. CDR3 DNA sequence: TGTGCCTGGACCATGGACAGCGGCCACAATGAGCAGTTCTTC.